Listed below are T cell receptor beta chains from one sample, sequenced in a study of T cell repertoires in cytomegalovirus infection. Their target antigens are unknown. TCRdb reprocessed the reads with MiXCR, giving one entry per CDR3 protein. The repertoire holds around 55,000 distinct CDR3 sequences, with around 18% as singletons. This sample comprised CD8+ T cells from cultured PBMCs, obtained from culture after CMV antigen stimulation. The source of these receptors is a human donor in good health (CMV status not recorded). Some clones in this sample may be carry-over from other donors' samples. The CDR3 runs from the conserved cysteine through the conserved F or W. D genes are given only for firm matches. The size entry is marked missing in some rows and otherwise reads once, few, many or a size class.

TRBJ2-5	NA	TRBV6-8	few	TGTGCCACCCTTTCTAGCACCGGAAAACCGGGAGAGACCCAGTACTTC	CATLSSTGKPGETQYF
TRBJ2-7	NA	TRBV7-2	once	TGTGCCAGCAGCTTAGTAGATACCTACGAGCAGTACTTC	CASSLVDTYEQYF
TRBJ1-5	TRBD1	TRBV19	NA	TGTGCCACCTCAGGGGGATATCAGCCCCAGCATTTT	CATSGGYQPQHF
TRBJ2-7	TRBD1	TRBV11-2	many	TGTGCCAGCAGCTTAGATCAACAGGGGGGCTACGAGCAGTACTTC	CASSLDQQGGYEQYF
TRBJ2-7	TRBD2	TRBV11-2	NA	TGTGCCAGCAGCCAAAGCGGGACTACCTCCTACGAGCAGTACTTC	CASSQSGTTSYEQYF
TRBJ1-1	NA	TRBV6-2/TRBV6-3	NA	TGTGCCAGCAGTGCCCTGGCCTCTCGCCTTGAAGCTTTCTTT	CASSALASRLEAFF
TRBJ1-1	NA	TRBV7-8	few	TGTGCCAGCAGCCCGACTCCCCAAACGGGGAACACTGAAGCTTTCTTT	CASSPTPQTGNTEAFF
TRBJ2-7	TRBD2	TRBV6-5	NA	TGTGCCAGCAGTTCGGGGGGAACGTCGTACGAGCAGTACTTC	CASSSGGTSYEQYF
TRBJ1-5	NA	TRBV6-2/TRBV6-3	medium-sized	TGTGCCAGCAGCCCGGACTCCACGGGGCCCCAGCATTTT	CASSPDSTGPQHF
TRBJ2-3	NA	TRBV13	NA	TGTGCCAGCAGCCTCCGGGACACCCCCCGCGGAGATACGCAGTATTTT	CASSLRDTPRGDTQYF
TRBJ1-1	TRBD1	TRBV7-6	many	TGTGCCAGCAGCGGGAGGACAGGGCGGAACACTGAAGCTTTCTTT	CASSGRTGRNTEAFF